This TCR beta chain originates from a study of blood T cell repertoires in COVID-19. Study at large: PBMCs, B-cell-depleted T cells, or T cells provided the cDNA or gDNA that made up the material.

The CDR3 has 13 amino acids. Germline V lookup: CDR1 MDHEN, CDR2 SYDVKM. Trimming left V 4 bases short and J 12 bases short, with 16 bases between. Profiling relied on immunoSEQ multiplex PCR, and the TCRdb table lists in-frame clones only, not all of them. The repertoire consists of some 200,000 clones, with more than 80% occurring once and the leading ten covering approximately 0.48%. The chain links TRBV28 to TRBJ2-1; D call uncertain. Sequencing was carried out using peripheral blood. This sequence was found in a man aged 50 to 60 with acute or convalescent COVID-19. CDR3 loop: CASSSPNPTLQFF. CDR3 DNA: TGTGCCAGCAGTTCGCCTAACCCCACGTTGCAGTTCTTC.